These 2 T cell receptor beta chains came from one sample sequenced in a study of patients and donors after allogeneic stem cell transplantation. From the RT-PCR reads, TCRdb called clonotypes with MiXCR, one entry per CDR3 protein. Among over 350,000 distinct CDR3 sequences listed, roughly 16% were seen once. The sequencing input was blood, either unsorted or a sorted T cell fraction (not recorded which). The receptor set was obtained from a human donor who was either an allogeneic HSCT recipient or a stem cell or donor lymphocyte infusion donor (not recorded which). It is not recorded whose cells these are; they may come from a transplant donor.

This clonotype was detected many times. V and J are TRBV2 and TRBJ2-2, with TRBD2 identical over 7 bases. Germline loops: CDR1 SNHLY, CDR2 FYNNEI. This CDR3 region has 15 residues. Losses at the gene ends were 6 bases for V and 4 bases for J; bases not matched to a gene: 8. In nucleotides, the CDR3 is TGTGCCAGCAGCTTGAGCGGGGAGGGCACCGGGGAGCTGTTTTTT. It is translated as CASSLSGEGTGELFF.

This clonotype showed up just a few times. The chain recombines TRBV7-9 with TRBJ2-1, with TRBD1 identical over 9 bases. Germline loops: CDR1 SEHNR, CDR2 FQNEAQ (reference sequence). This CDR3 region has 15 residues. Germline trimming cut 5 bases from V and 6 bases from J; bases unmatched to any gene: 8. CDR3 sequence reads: CASSATGTGINEQFF. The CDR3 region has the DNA TGTGCCAGCAGCGCGACCGGGACAGGGATCAATGAGCAGTTCTTC.